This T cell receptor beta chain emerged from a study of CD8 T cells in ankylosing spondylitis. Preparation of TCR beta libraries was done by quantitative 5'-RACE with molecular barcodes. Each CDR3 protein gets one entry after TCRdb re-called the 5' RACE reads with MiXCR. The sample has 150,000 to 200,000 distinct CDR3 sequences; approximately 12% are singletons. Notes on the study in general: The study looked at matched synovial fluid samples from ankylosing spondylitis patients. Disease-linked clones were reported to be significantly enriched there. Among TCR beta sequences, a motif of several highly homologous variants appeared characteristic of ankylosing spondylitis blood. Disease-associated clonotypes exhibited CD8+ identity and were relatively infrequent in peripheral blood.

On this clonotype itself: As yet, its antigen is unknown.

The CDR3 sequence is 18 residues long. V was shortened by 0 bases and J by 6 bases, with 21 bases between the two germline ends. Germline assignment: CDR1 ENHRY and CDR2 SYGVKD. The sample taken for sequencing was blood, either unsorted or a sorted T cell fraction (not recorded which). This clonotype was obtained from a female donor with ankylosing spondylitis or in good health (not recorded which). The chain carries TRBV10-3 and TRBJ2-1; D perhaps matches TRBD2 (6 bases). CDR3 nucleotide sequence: TGTGCCATCAGTGAGTCAGCGGGCAGAGCAGACACCTTCAATGAGCAGTTCTTC. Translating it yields CAISESAGRADTFNEQFF.